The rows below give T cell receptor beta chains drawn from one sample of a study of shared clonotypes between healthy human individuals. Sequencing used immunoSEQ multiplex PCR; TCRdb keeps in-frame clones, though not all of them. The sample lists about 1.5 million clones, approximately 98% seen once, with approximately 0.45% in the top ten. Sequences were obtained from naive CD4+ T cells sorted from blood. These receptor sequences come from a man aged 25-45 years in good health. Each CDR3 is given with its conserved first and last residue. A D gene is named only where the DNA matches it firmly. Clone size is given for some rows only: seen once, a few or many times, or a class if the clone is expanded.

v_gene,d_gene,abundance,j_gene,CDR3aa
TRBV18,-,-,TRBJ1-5,CASSPGGRNQPQHF
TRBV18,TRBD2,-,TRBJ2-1,CASSPPSGRAENEQFF
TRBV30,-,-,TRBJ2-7,CAWSDGYEQYF
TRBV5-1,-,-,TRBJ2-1,CATTPGGSYNEQFF
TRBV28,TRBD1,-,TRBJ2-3,CASSPGTGYTTDTQYF
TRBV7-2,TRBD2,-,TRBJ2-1,CASTRVAGGNEQFF
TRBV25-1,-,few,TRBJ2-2,CASSEDTGELFF
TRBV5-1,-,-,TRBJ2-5,CASSRRGEETQYF
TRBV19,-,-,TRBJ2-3,CASGVWVLGRDRTDTQYF
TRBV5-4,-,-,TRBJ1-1,CASSGRRTEAFF
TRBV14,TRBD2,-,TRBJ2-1,CASSGGGRASEQFF
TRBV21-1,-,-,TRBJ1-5,CASSKRSRGEWSNQPQHF
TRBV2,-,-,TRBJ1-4,CASSEEAVPEKLFF
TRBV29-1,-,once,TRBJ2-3,CSIIGAGSTDTQYF
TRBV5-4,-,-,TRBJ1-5,CASSLEGGAQHF
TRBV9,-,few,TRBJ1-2,CASSAHRVLDYGYTF
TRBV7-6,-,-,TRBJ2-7,CASSPTGSGGINEQYF